This T cell receptor (beta chain) was sequenced during a study of T cells in Graves' hyperthyroidism and ophthalmopathy. General study results and limits: Prediction of ophthalmopathy progression came a median around 6 months pre-onset. Blood also contained most expanded thyroid clonotypes above 0.001.

The CDR3 regions of TCR beta were amplified from RNA transcripts. First-round RT-PCR of the TCR CDR3 relied on the HTBI primer set. A single record per CDR3 protein comes from TCRdb applying MiXCR to the multiplex PCR reads. This sample yields under 700,000 distinct CDR3 sequences, of which just over 45% are seen a single time; nearly 8.5% belongs to the top ten. Hyperthyroidism had been newly diagnosed in patients aged 18 to 65, and its duration was under 2 months. J lost 10 bases, V lost 3 bases, and 6 bases had no gene match. Germline assignment: CDR1 SEHNR and CDR2 FQNEAQ (reference sequence). The length of the CDR3 is 14 residues. This clonotype was seen more than once but under ten times. Its matching antigen is unknown.

The sequencing sample was made of peripheral blood or thyroid tissue (not recorded which). J is TRBJ1-4 and V is TRBV7-9; 9 nucleotides match TRBD1. This receptor was obtained from a woman aged 18-29 years with Graves' hyperthyroidism. CDR3 DNA sequence: TGTGCCAGCAGCTTGGTAGGGACAGGGATAAAACTGTTTTTT. Amino acids: CASSLVGTGIKLFF.